This record covers a single TCR beta chain. Measured with immunoSEQ multiplex PCR; TCRdb has only the in-frame clones, and not every one. The sample lists about 140,000 clones, about 92% seen once, with roughly 3.1% in the top ten. These data come from a study of T cell responses to AZD1222 COVID-19 vaccine. This CDR3 spans 14 amino acids. V trimming: 6 bases; J trimming: 6 bases; junction bases outside the gene matches: 8. Germline-derived CDR1 and CDR2 are MNHEY and SMNVEV (reference sequence). The chain links TRBV27 to TRBJ1-5; TRBD1 aligns across 7 bases. The sequence derives from an adult in good health. Sample: peripheral blood, taken on day 0 of AZD1222 vaccination. The chain's CDR3 is CASSGRTGLQPQHF. The DNA of the CDR3 is TGTGCCAGCAGCGGACGGACAGGACTTCAGCCCCAGCATTTT.